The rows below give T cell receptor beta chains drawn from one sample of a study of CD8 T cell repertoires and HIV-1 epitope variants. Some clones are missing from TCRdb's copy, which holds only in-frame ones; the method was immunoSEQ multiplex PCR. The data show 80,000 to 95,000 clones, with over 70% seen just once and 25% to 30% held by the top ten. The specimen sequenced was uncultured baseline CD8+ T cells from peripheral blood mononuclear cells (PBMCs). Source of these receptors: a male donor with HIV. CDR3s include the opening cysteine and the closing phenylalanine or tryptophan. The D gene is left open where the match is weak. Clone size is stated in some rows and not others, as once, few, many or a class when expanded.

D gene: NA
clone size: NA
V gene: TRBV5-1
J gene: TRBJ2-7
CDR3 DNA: TGCGCCAGCAGCTTGGGGGGCAGGGAAGGGAGGTCCGAGCAGTACTTC
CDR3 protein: CASSLGGREGRSEQYF

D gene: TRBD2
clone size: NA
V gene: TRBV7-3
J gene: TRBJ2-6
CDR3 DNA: TGTGCCAGCAGCGGCCAGGGGACTAGCGGGGACCTGGCTGGGGCCAACGTCCTGACTTTC
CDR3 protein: CASSGQGTSGDLAGANVLTF

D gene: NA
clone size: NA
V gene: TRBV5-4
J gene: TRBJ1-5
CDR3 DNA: TGTGCCAGCAGCTTGGACATTCATCAGCCCCAGCATTTT
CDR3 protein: CASSLDIHQPQHF

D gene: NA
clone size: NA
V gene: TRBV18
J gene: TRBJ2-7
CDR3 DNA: TGTGCCAGCTCACCGGGATACGAGCAGTACTTC
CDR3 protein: CASSPGYEQYF

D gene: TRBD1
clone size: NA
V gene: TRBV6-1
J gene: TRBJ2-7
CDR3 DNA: TGTGCCAGCAGGGAGGACAGGGATCTTCCGGGTGAGCAGTACTTC
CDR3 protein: CASREDRDLPGEQYF

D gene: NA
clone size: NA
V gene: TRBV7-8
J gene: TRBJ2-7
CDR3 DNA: TGTGCCAGCAGCTTAGGTGCCGCAAGTCCCGAGCAGTACTTC
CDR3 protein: CASSLGAASPEQYF

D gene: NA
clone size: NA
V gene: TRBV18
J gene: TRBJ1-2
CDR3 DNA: TGTGCCAGCTCACCGTCAGGGGACTATGGCTACACCTTC
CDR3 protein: CASSPSGDYGYTF

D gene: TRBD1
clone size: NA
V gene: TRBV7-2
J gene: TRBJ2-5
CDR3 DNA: TGTGCCAGCAGCGCCGGGACAGGCGGAGGGGAGACCCAGTACTTC
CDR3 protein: CASSAGTGGGETQYF

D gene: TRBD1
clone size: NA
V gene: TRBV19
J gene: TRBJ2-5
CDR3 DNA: TGTGCCAGTAGTATAGGTTGGGACAGGGAGACCCAGTACTTC
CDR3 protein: CASSIGWDRETQYF

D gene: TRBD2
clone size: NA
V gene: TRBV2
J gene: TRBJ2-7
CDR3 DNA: TGTGCCAGCAGTTCTCTAGCGGGAGAGAAATACGAGCAGTACTTC
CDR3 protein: CASSSLAGEKYEQYF

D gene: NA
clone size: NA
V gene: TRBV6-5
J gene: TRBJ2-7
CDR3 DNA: TGTGCCAGCAGTGTACAGGTCCCCTACGAGCAGTACTTC
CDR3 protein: CASSVQVPYEQYF

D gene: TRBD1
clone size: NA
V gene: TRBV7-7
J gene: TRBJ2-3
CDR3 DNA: TGTGCTAGCAGCTCGGGACAGATAACAGATACGCAGTATTTT
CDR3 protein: CASSSGQITDTQYF

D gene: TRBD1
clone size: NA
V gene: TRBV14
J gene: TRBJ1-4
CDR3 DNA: TGTGCCAGCAGCTACAGGGGAAACTCAAAGAAACTGTTTTTT
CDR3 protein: CASSYRGNSKKLFF

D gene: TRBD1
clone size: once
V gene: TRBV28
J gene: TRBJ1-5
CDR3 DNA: TGTGCCAGCAGTGAATACCCGACAGGGCTAAATCAGCCCCAGCATTTT
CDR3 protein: CASSEYPTGLNQPQHF

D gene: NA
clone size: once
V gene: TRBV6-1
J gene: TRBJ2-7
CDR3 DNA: TGTGCCAGCAGTGCGGCGGGATCCTACGAGCAGTACTTC
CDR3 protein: CASSAAGSYEQYF

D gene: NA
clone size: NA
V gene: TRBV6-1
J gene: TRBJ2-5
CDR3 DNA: TGTGCCAGCAGTGAACCCTTGGACTCCCCTCAGCAGACCCAGTACTTC
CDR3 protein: CASSEPLDSPQQTQYF

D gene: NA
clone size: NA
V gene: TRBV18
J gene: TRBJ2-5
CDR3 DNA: TGTGCCAGCTCACCACAAGAGACCCAGTACTTC
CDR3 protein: CASSPQETQYF

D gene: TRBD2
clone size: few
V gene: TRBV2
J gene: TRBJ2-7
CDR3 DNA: TGTGCCAGCAGTGAGTTTGTCTTGGGACTAGCTTACGAGCAGTACTTC
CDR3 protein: CASSEFVLGLAYEQYF

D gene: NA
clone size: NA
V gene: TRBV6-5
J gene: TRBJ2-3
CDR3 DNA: TGTGCCAGCAGTTACTTGGACACGCAGTATTTT
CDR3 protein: CASSYLDTQYF

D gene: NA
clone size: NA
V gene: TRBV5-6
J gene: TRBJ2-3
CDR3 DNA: TGTGCCAGCAGCTTGGGACTCGACACAGATACGCAGTATTTT
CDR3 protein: CASSLGLDTDTQYF